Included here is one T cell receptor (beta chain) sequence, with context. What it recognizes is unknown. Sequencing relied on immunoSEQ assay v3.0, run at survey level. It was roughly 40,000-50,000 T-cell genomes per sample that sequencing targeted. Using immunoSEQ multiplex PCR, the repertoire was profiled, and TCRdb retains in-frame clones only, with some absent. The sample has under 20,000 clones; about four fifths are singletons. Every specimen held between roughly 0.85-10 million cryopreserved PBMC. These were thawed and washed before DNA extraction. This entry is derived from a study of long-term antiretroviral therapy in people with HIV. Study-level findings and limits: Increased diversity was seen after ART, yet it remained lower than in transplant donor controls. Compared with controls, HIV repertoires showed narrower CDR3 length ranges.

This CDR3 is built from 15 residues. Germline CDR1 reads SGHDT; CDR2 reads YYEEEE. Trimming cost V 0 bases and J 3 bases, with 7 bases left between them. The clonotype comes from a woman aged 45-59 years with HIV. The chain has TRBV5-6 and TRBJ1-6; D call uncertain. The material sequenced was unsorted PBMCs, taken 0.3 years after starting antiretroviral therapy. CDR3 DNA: TGTGCCAGCAGCTTGGAGCCCAGCTATAATTCACCCCTCCACTTT. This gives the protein CASSLEPSYNSPLHF. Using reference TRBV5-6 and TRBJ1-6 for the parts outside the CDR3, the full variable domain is DAGVTQSPTHLIKTRGQQVTLRCSPKSGHDTVSWYQQALGQGPQFIFQYYEEEERQRGNFPDRFSGHQFPNYSSELNVNALLLGDSALYLCASSLEPSYNSPLHFGNGTRLTVT.